This T cell receptor beta chain was sequenced during a study of T cells after yellow fever vaccination. Whole-study context: SMART-Seq v4 Ultra Low Input prepared the low-cell-number fractions.

Germline CDR1 SGHAT, CDR2 FQNNGV. Trimming removed 0 bases at V and 7 bases at J, with 12 bases between. The CDR3 sequence is 14 residues long. Universal primer sites and UMIs were introduced during 5'RACE template-switching synthesis of TCR cDNA. TCRdb called the 5' RACE reads again in MiXCR, with one record for every CDR3 protein. The repertoire holds a few hundred thousand distinct CDR3 sequences, with approximately 19% as singletons. This clonotype was observed a few times. What it binds is unknown. The study, taken as a whole, reports: Clones from primary vaccination mostly reappeared after the booster (around 97% CD4, just over 85% CD8). Weaker overall, the secondary response nonetheless peaked faster (day 5 versus 15).

The chain has TRBV11-2 and TRBJ1-1, with D maybe TRBD1 (6 bases). The receptor comes from a man aged 18 to 29 who received the YFV17D yellow fever vaccine. Sequencing was performed on PBMCs, taken before the yellow fever booster vaccination. The CDR3 nucleotides are TGTGCCAGCAGCTTAGATCGGGGGCAGGTTGAAGCTTTCTTT. Amino acids: CASSLDRGQVEAFF.